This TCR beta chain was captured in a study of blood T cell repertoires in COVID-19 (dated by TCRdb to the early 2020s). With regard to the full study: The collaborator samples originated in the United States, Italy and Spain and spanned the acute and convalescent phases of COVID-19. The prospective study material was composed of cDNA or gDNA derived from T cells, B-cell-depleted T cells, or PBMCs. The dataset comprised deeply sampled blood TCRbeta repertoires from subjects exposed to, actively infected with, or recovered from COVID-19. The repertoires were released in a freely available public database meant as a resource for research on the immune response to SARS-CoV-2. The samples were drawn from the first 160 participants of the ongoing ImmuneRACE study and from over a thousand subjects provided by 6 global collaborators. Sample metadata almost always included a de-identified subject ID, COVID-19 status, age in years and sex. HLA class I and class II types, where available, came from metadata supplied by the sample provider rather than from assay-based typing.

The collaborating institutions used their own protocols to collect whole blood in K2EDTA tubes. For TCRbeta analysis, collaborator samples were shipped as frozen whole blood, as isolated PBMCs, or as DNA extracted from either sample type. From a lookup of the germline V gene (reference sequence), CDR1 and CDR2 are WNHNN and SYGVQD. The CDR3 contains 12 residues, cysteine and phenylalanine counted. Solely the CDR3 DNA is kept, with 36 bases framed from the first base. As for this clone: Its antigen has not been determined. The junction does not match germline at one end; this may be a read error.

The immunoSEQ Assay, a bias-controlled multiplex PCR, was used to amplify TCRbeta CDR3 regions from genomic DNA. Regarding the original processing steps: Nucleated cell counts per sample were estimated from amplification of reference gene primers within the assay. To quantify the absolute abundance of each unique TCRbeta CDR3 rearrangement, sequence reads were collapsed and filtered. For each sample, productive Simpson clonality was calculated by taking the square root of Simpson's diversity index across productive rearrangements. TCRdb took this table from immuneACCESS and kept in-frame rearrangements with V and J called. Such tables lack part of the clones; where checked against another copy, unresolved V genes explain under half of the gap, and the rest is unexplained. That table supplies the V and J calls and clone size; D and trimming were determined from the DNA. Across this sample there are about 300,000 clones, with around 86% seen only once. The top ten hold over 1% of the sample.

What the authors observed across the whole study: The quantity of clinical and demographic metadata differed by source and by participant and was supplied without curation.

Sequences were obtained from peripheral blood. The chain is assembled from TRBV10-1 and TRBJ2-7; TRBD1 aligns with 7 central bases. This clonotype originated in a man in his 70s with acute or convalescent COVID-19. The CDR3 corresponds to CASSETGQVVNF. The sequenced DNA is TGCGCCAGCAGTGAGACAGGACAGGTTGTCAACTTC.